The source of this T cell receptor beta chain is a study of T cells after yellow fever vaccination. General study results and limits: Most primary-vaccination clones reappeared after the booster (about 95% CD4, 88% CD8). Any FACS-sorted repertoire could hold abundant clonotypes that contaminate it from the bulk population.

CDR1 and CDR2 from the germline V gene are LNHNV and YYDKDF (reference sequence). The ends were cut back, 10 bases at V and 4 bases at J, with 13 bases in the middle. The CDR3 is 12 amino acids. Each CDR3 protein is one row after TCRdb ran MiXCR on the 5' RACE reads. The sample shows more than 300,000 distinct CDR3 sequences, about 11% of them seen only once. This clonotype was found a few times. Its antigen is not identified. Sequences were derived from CD4+ T cells sorted from PBMCs, sampled 45 days after the yellow fever booster vaccination. This chain uses TRBV15 with TRBJ2-5; D is perhaps TRBD2 (5 bases). This sequence originates from a man aged 18 to 29 who received the YFV17D yellow fever vaccine. The CDR3 is CAIAEAGETQYF. CDR3 DNA: TGTGCCATCGCCGAGGCGGGAGAGACCCAGTACTTC.